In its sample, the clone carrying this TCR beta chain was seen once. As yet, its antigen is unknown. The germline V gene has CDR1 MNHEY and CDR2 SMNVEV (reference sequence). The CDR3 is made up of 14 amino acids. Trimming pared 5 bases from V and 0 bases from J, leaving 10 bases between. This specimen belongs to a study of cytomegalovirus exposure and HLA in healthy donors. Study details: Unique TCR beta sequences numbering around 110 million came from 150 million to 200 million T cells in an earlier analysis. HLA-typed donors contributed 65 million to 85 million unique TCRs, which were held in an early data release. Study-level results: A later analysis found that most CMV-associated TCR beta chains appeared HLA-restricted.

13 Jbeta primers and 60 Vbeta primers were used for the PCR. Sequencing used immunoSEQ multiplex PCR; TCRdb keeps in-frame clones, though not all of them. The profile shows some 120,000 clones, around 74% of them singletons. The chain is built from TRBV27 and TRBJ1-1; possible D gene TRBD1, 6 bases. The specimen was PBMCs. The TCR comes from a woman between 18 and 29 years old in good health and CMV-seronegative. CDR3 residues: CASSRTGLNTEAFF. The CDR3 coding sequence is TGTGCCAGCAGTCGAACAGGGTTGAACACTGAAGCTTTCTTT.